The 21 T cell receptor beta chains presented below share a single source sample, sequenced in a study of T cell responses to AZD1222 COVID-19 vaccine. Some clones are missing from TCRdb's copy, which holds only in-frame ones; the method was immunoSEQ multiplex PCR. The data contain about 140,000 clones, around 91% of them singletons. The sample in question was peripheral blood, obtained on day 0 of AZD1222 vaccination. The receptors originated from an adult in good health.

The chain recombines TRBV27 with TRBJ1-2; D is unresolved. Trimming pared 8 bases from V and 3 bases from J, leaving 19 bases between. The CDR3 has 15 residues. The germline V gene encodes CDR1 MNHEY and CDR2 SMNVEV (reference sequence). The CDR3 is CASGAGEQPDYGYTF. DNA for the CDR3: TGTGCCAGCGGCGCAGGAGAACAACCCGACTATGGCTACACCTTC.

The CDR3 sequence: CASSIGSGRVYEQYF. DNA for the CDR3: TGTGCCAGTAGTATAGGCAGCGGCCGTGTCTACGAGCAGTACTTC. The chain couples TRBV19 to TRBJ2-7, with a weak D call TRBD2 (5 bases). V was trimmed by 1 base and J by 3 bases, leaving 13 bases between them. The CDR3 extends over 15 amino acids. CDR1 is LNHDA and CDR2 is SQIVND in the germline V gene (reference sequence). Based on the CDR3 plus reference TRBV19 and TRBJ2-7, the full variable domain is DGGITQSPKYLFRKEGQNVTLSCEQNLNHDAMYWYRQDPGQGLRLIYYSQIVNDFQKGDIAEGYSVSREKKESFPLTVTSAQKNPTAFYLCASSIGSGRVYEQYFGPGTRLTVT.

This clone is a singleton in its sample. CDR3 DNA sequence: TGTGCCAGCAGTGCTTACAAGGAATCTAATGAAAAACTGTTTTTT. The encoded protein is CASSAYKESNEKLFF. The rearrangement links TRBV27 to TRBJ1-4; D gene uncertain. Trimming pared 5 bases from V and 3 bases from J, leaving 13 bases between. Germline CDR1 and CDR2: MNHEY and SMNVEV (reference sequence). This CDR3 has 15 residues.

The chain joins TRBV5-8 to TRBJ2-7; 12 bases are a match to TRBD2. V lost 0 bases to trimming and J lost 4 bases; unmatched junction nucleotides: 5. This CDR3 is 16 amino acids long. Germline CDR1 SGHTS, CDR2 YDEGEE. The CDR3 here is CASSLDLAGGQYEQYF. The CDR3 coding sequence is TGTGCCAGCAGCTTGGATCTAGCGGGAGGGCAATACGAGCAGTACTTC.

This chain connects TRBV11-2 to TRBJ1-1, with 7 bases lining up with TRBD1. Losses at the gene ends were 2 bases for V and 1 base for J; bases not matched to a gene: 1. Germline V CDR1 and CDR2: SGHAT, FQNNGV. CDR3 size: 14 residues. Here the CDR3 DNA reads TGTGCCAGCAGCTTAAGACAGGGGAACACTGAAGCTTTCTTT. Translating it yields CASSLRQGNTEAFF.

This sequence joins TRBV3-1 (or the pseudogene TRBV3-2) and TRBJ2-7, with 13 bases lining up with TRBD2. The CDR3 runs to 15 residues. The trim removed 3 bases at V and 6 bases at J, leaving 5 bases unmatched. Germline lookup yields CDR1 LGHDT and CDR2 YNNKEL (reference sequence). CDR3 protein: CASSQVLAGGLEQYF. In nucleotides, the CDR3 is TGTGCCAGCAGCCAGGTACTAGCGGGGGGGCTCGAGCAGTACTTC.

V and J are TRBV27 and TRBJ1-6; D is undetermined. V gave up 4 bases and J gave up 9 bases, with 7 bases separating them. CDR1 is MNHEY and CDR2 is SMNVEV in the germline V gene (reference sequence). The CDR3 extends over 12 amino acids. CDR3 region: CASSSQASPLHF. CDR3 sequence (DNA): TGTGCCAGCAGTTCCCAAGCTTCACCCCTCCACTTT.

This chain uses TRBV16 with TRBJ1-5; no clear D gene. V shed 4 bases and J shed 0 bases, with 7 bases lying between them. Looked up from germline, CDR1 is KGHSY and CDR2 is FQNENV. The CDR3 runs 14 residues. In nucleotides, the CDR3 is TGTGCCAGCAGCCTGGTGGGTAGCAATCAGCCCCAGCATTTT. It specifies CASSLVGSNQPQHF.

This chain links TRBV5-4 with TRBJ2-1; 9 bases are shared with TRBD1. This CDR3 has 15 amino acids. Germline-derived CDR1 and CDR2 are SGHNT and YYREEE (reference sequence). V shed 6 bases, J shed 4 bases, and the junction held 8 bases outside the gene matches. This CDR3 is CASTRPGTGYNEQFF. The CDR3, as DNA: TGTGCCAGCACCCGTCCTGGGACAGGGTACAATGAGCAGTTCTTC.

The chain employs TRBV6-5 and TRBJ1-2; perhaps TRBD1 as D (5 bases). Germline V CDR1 and CDR2: MNHEY, SVGAGI. The CDR3 length is 14 residues. V was shortened by 4 bases and J by 2 bases, with 11 bases between the two germline ends. The CDR3 coding sequence is TGTGCCAGCAGTTCGCCCAGGGAAAACTATGGCTACACCTTC. It translates to CASSSPRENYGYTF.

This chain uses TRBV7-9 with TRBJ1-1, with a tentative D call TRBD1 (5 bases). Trimming removed 4 bases at V and 8 bases at J, with 11 bases between. The length of the CDR3 is 12 residues. The germline gives CDR1 SEHNR, CDR2 FQNEAQ (reference sequence). The CDR3 bases are TGTGCCAGCAGCTCCCTGGGGCGGGAAGCTTTCTTT. Protein product: CASSSLGREAFF.

This chain uses TRBV19 with TRBJ1-1; a weak D match, TRBD1 (6 bases). There are 17 residues in the CDR3. Germline CDR1 reads LNHDA; CDR2 reads SQIVND (reference sequence). V shed 4 bases and J shed 2 bases, with 20 bases lying between them. CDR3 nucleotides: TGTGCCAGTAGTAATCTCCTTCAGCAGGGGAAAAACACTGAAGCTTTCTTT. This gives the protein CASSNLLQQGKNTEAFF.

V usage is TRBV18 and J usage is TRBJ1-1; D gene uncertain. V dropped 1 base and J dropped 1 base, with 7 bases sitting between them. The length of the CDR3 is 14 residues. Germline V gene data show CDR1 as KGHSH and CDR2 as LQKENI. CDR3 sequence reads: CASSPQRSNTEAFF. CDR3 nucleotide sequence: TGTGCCAGCTCACCACAAAGGTCGAACACTGAAGCTTTCTTT.

The V and J genes are TRBV7-8 and TRBJ1-4; D is possibly TRBD1 (6 bases). V lost 4 bases to trimming and J lost 3 bases, with 24 bases between them. This CDR3 is built from 19 residues. In germline, CDR1 is SGHVS, CDR2 FQNEAQ. The CDR3 DNA follows: TGTGCCAGCAGCTCTCGAGGAACTAACTACAGGGATCCTAATGAAAAACTGTTTTTT. Translation: CASSSRGTNYRDPNEKLFF.

J is TRBJ1-4 and V is TRBV30; D perhaps matches TRBD1 (5 bases). Trimming stripped 3 bases from V and 8 bases from J, with 16 bases between. The germline V gene has CDR1 GTSNPN and CDR2 SVGIG (reference sequence). This CDR3 is built from 14 residues. The CDR3 DNA is TGTGCCTGGAGGGGGGACCCGAGAGACGAAAAACTGTTTTTT. Its protein product is CAWRGDPRDEKLFF.

This chain uses TRBV15 with TRBJ2-2, with 15 nucleotides matching TRBD2. V gave up 8 bases and J gave up 1 base; unmatched junction bases: 2. The CDR3 totals 16 residues. From germline, CDR1 is LNHNV and CDR2 YYDKDF (reference sequence). The CDR3 protein is CATQGLAGGNTGELFF. The CDR3 bases are TGTGCCACCCAGGGACTAGCGGGGGGGAACACCGGGGAGCTGTTTTTT.

The chain links TRBV19 to TRBJ2-1; 13 bases are a match to TRBD2. V lost 5 bases and J lost 15; bases outside the gene matches: 10. The CDR3 is 14 residues long. Germline CDR1 and CDR2: LNHDA and SQIVND (reference sequence). CDR3 in amino acids: CASSGGLAGQSPFF. Here the CDR3 DNA reads TGTGCCAGTAGTGGGGGACTAGCGGGGCAATCACCGTTCTTC.

The V gene is TRBV5-1, the J gene TRBJ1-1; D is perhaps TRBD1 (5 bases). This CDR3 has 15 residues. Trimming took off 2 bases at V and 6 bases at J, with 17 bases between the two ends. CDR1 and CDR2 from the germline V gene are SGHRS and YFSETQ. CDR3 bases: TGCGCCAGCAGCTTCGCGGGGCAGGGAAGCCCTGAAGCTTTCTTT. As protein: CASSFAGQGSPEAFF.

This chain connects TRBV6-5 to TRBJ1-1; possibly TRBD1 for D (6 bases). CDR3 length: 15 residues. Germline V gene data show CDR1 as MNHEY and CDR2 as SVGAGI. Trimming removed 2 bases at V and 1 base at J, with 11 bases between. The CDR3 region has the DNA TGTGCCAGCAGTTACAACCGAGGGGGGAACACTGAAGCTTTCTTT. Its translation is CASSYNRGGNTEAFF.

The rearrangement uses TRBV19 and TRBJ1-5, with 12 bases fitting TRBD1. The CDR3 is 17 amino acids. The V segment lost 3 bases and the J segment 6 bases; nucleotides outside the gene matches: 9. Germline CDR1 LNHDA, CDR2 SQIVND (reference sequence). This CDR3 reads CASSIMGTGGAVQPQHF. The CDR3 bases are TGTGCCAGTAGTATTATGGGGACAGGGGGCGCAGTTCAGCCCCAGCATTTT.

The chain is built from TRBV7-7 and TRBJ2-3; D might be TRBD1 or TRBD2, each matching 5 bases. Germline CDR1 SSHAT, CDR2 FNYEAQ (reference sequence). V was shortened by 2 bases and J by 0 bases, with 9 bases between the two germline ends. This CDR3 spans 15 amino acids. In DNA form, the CDR3 reads TGTGCCAGCAGCTTACTGGGGGAGAGCACAGATACGCAGTATTTT. Translated, it gives CASSLLGESTDTQYF.